The 32 T cell receptor beta chains presented below share a single source sample, sequenced in a study of T-cell memory formation after mild COVID-19. TCRdb ran MiXCR on the 5' RACE reads and lists one entry per CDR3 protein. The data contain approximately 180,000 distinct CDR3 sequences, 16% of them singletons. Material for sequencing was PBMCs or a T cell subset sorted from them (not recorded which). These receptor sequences come from an adult woman who had mild COVID-19 (a few samples of this study predate the infection). Cell type and time point are not known.

This clonotype was detected a few times. The V and J genes are TRBV10-3 and TRBJ2-1, with 10 bases fitting TRBD2. Losses at the gene ends were 7 bases for V and 7 bases for J; bases not matched to a gene: 7. CDR3 length: 14 residues. Germline V gene data show CDR1 as ENHRY and CDR2 as SYGVKD. The DNA of the CDR3 is TGTGCCATCATGCTGGCTAGCGGGAGTAATGAGCAGTTCTTC. Encoded protein: CAIMLASGSNEQFF.

This clonotype was picked up a small number of times. The chain employs TRBV4-1 and TRBJ2-1, with 7 bases that match TRBD2. Germline V gene lookup returns CDR1 MGHRA and CDR2 YSYEKL. V was pared by 0 bases and J by 4 bases, with 3 bases of the junction left unmatched. This CDR3 has 15 residues. CDR3 amino acids: CASSQERGDYNEQFF. The CDR3 nucleotides are TGCGCCAGCAGCCAAGAACGGGGGGATTACAATGAGCAGTTCTTC.

The sample holds a few counts of this clonotype. This chain links TRBV6-5 with TRBJ2-3; D may be TRBD1 or TRBD2 (5 bases each). The CDR3 runs 16 residues. From germline, CDR1 is MNHEY and CDR2 SVGAGI. The V and J ends lost 5 bases and 3 bases respectively, with 18 bases between them. This CDR3 reads CASSQRADWGTDTQYF. In DNA form, the CDR3 reads TGTGCCAGCAGTCAACGGGCGGATTGGGGGACAGATACGCAGTATTTT.

The table lists this clonotype with many counts. The gene calls are TRBV10-3 and TRBJ2-1; possibly TRBD1 or TRBD2 for D (5 bases each). The CDR3 extends over 14 amino acids. V was pared by 3 bases and J by 9 bases, with 15 bases between. Germline CDR1 and CDR2: ENHRY and SYGVKD. This CDR3 reads CAISDMAGRREQFF. The CDR3, as DNA: TGTGCCATCAGTGACATGGCAGGGAGACGTGAGCAGTTCTTC.

CDR3 DNA sequence: TGTGCCACCAGCAGAGATAAGCGGGGGGGAGGGAGAGAGACCCAGTACTTC. Protein sequence: CATSRDKRGGGRETQYF. The chain links TRBV15 to TRBJ2-5; TRBD2 aligns across 10 bases. The CDR3 sequence is 17 residues long. After removal of 0 bases from V and 4 bases from J, the junction contained 8 bases not matched to a gene. Germline CDR1 LNHNV, CDR2 YYDKDF (reference sequence).

This clonotype has a handful of counts. The chain has TRBV7-8 and TRBJ2-3; D unclear. This CDR3 comprises 13 residues. The germline V and J ends were trimmed by 4 bases and 5 bases, with 10 bases remaining between them. Germline V gene data show CDR1 as SGHVS and CDR2 as FQNEAQ. As DNA, the CDR3 is TGTGCCAGCAGCTCCACCGAGATAGATACGCAGTATTTT. Encoded protein: CASSSTEIDTQYF.

Many counts were recorded for this clonotype. J is TRBJ2-5 and V is TRBV7-3; 8 positions agree with TRBD1. Per the germline V gene, CDR1 is SGHTA and CDR2 is FQGTGA. The CDR3 covers 15 residues. V lost 5 bases and J lost 4; bases outside the gene matches: 9. CDR3 in amino acids: CASSIQGGRGETQYF. Written as DNA, the CDR3 is TGTGCCAGCAGCATACAGGGGGGTCGCGGAGAGACCCAGTACTTC. The variable domain in full, with the rest retrieved from reference TRBV7-3 and TRBJ2-5, is GAGVSQTPSNKVTEKGKYVELRCDPISGHTALYWYRQSLGQGPEFLIYFQGTGAADDSGLPNDRFFAVRPEGSVSTLKIQRTERGDSAVYLCASSIQGGRGETQYFGPGTRLLVL.

This clonotype showed up just a few times. V usage is TRBV5-5 and J usage is TRBJ2-5; 12 nucleotides match TRBD1. With V trimmed by 2 bases and J by 5 bases, 7 bases remained unmatched. The germline V gene has CDR1 SGHKS and CDR2 YYEKEE (reference sequence). The CDR3 is 16 amino acids. CDR3 amino acids: CASSFPGQGASETQYF. The CDR3 coding sequence is TGTGCCAGCAGCTTCCCGGGACAGGGGGCTAGTGAGACCCAGTACTTC.

This clonotype turned up a few times. The rearrangement joins TRBV5-6 to TRBJ2-2; D gene ambiguous. The V and J ends lost 1 base and 3 bases respectively, with 10 bases between them. CDR1 and CDR2 (germline): SGHDT, YYEEEE. This CDR3 has 15 amino acids. The CDR3 sequence: CASSLYPRDTGELFF. CDR3 bases: TGTGCCAGCAGCTTGTATCCCAGAGACACCGGGGAGCTGTTTTTT.

The J gene is TRBJ1-2, the V gene TRBV7-2; TRBD1 might be the D (5 bases). Germline assignment: CDR1 SGHTA and CDR2 FQGNSA. Trimming stripped 2 bases from V and 5 bases from J, with 21 bases between. There are 17 residues in the CDR3. The CDR3 loop is CASSLTFVGALKYGYTF. The DNA of the CDR3 is TGTGCCAGCAGCTTAACTTTTGTTGGGGCTCTCAAGTATGGCTACACCTTC.

This clonotype was counted ten times or more. This chain connects TRBV5-1 to TRBJ2-1; TRBD1 matches 11 bases. The trim removed 4 bases at V and 6 bases at J, leaving 12 bases unmatched. Germline CDR1 and CDR2: SGHRS and YFSETQ. This CDR3 is 17 amino acids long. CDR3 DNA sequence: TGCGCCAGCAGCCCCTCCACCGGACAGGGGGCAGGCAATGAGCAGTTCTTC. Its protein product is CASSPSTGQGAGNEQFF.

The chain recombines TRBV4-3 with TRBJ2-7; D unclear. Germline CDR1 LGHNA, CDR2 YSLEER. The CDR3 has 17 residues. Trimming left V 7 bases short and J 0 bases short, with 22 bases between. The CDR3 here is CASNEPPRKTSSYEQYF. The CDR3 nucleotides are TGCGCCAGCAACGAACCGCCAAGGAAAACGTCCTCCTACGAGCAGTACTTC.

This rearrangement joins TRBV3-1 to TRBJ2-1, with D perhaps TRBD2 (6 bases). This CDR3 comprises 15 residues. CDR1 and CDR2 from the germline V gene are LGHDT and YNNKEL (reference sequence). V was clipped by 6 bases and J by 1 base, with 13 bases between them. CDR3 loop: CASRFAGSSYNEQFF. In DNA form, the CDR3 reads TGTGCCAGCAGATTCGCGGGGTCGTCCTACAATGAGCAGTTCTTC.

The rearrangement joins TRBV20-1 to TRBJ2-7; D is ambiguous. Germline loops: CDR1 DFQATT, CDR2 SNEGSKA (reference sequence). The CDR3 has 12 amino acids. With 4 bases removed from V and 7 bases from J, the gap between germline ends came to 14 bases. CDR3 sequence reads: CSAKGSGVEQYF. In nucleotides, the CDR3 is TGCAGTGCTAAAGGGTCTGGCGTTGAGCAGTACTTC.

This clonotype was seen a handful of times. The gene calls are TRBV24-1 and TRBJ2-1, with no clear D. Trimming pared 0 bases from V and 9 bases from J, leaving 8 bases between. The CDR3 covers 13 residues. Germline V CDR1 and CDR2: KGHDR, SFDVKD. CDR3 nucleotide sequence: TGTGCCACCAGTGATTTGATTAGTCGTGAGCAGTTCTTC. Its translation is CATSDLISREQFF.

The J gene is TRBJ2-2, the V gene TRBV5-1; D gene ambiguous. The germline V gene has CDR1 SGHRS and CDR2 YFSETQ. V dropped 3 bases and J dropped 6 bases, with 21 bases sitting between them. The CDR3 totals 17 residues. The CDR3 nucleotides read TGCGCCAGCAGCTCCGCTAACACCCCCTGGTACCCCGGGGAGCTGTTTTTT. Translating gives CASSSANTPWYPGELFF.

A few counts support this clonotype. The chain has TRBV7-8 and TRBJ2-7; D remains ambiguous. The CDR3 loop spans 14 amino acids. CDR1 is SGHVS and CDR2 is FQNEAQ in the germline V gene. V was cut by 5 bases and J by 0 bases, with 11 bases left in between. The CDR3 is CASSLGPNSYEQYF. CDR3 in DNA: TGTGCCAGCAGCCTCGGGCCGAACTCCTACGAGCAGTACTTC.

This chain links TRBV19 with TRBJ2-2, with TRBD1 matching over 9 bases. V gave up 8 bases and J gave up 2 bases; unmatched junction bases: 6. CDR1 and CDR2 from the germline V gene are LNHDA and SQIVND (reference sequence). There are 15 residues in the CDR3. CDR3 region: CASFTGGGNTGELFF. The CDR3 coding sequence is TGTGCCAGTTTCACAGGGGGCGGAAACACCGGGGAGCTGTTTTTT.

This clonotype was detected a few times. The CDR3 reads CSAAQRGLAGDNEQFF. Here the CDR3 DNA reads TGCAGTGCCGCGCAACGTGGACTAGCGGGAGACAATGAGCAGTTCTTC. The chain links TRBV20-1 to TRBJ2-1; 13 bases agree with TRBD2. Trimming took 6 bases from V and 5 from J; bases not matched to a gene: 10. Germline-derived CDR1 and CDR2 are DFQATT and SNEGSKA (reference sequence). The CDR3 consists of 16 residues.

V usage is TRBV5-1 and J usage is TRBJ1-5; tentatively, D is TRBD1 (5 bases). Germline values: CDR1 SGHRS, CDR2 YFSETQ. The CDR3 is made up of 17 amino acids. Trimming took off 0 bases at V and 0 bases at J, with 13 bases between the two ends. CDR3 bases: TGCGCCAGCAGCTTGGGTTCGGGGGGGAATAGCAATCAGCCCCAGCATTTT. Its translation: CASSLGSGGNSNQPQHF. Drawing the rest from reference TRBV5-1 and TRBJ1-5, the complete variable domain is KAGVTQTPRYLIKTRGQQVTLSCSPISGHRSVSWYQQTPGQGLQFLFEYFSETQRNKGNFPGRFSGRQFSNSRSEMNVSTLELGDSALYLCASSLGSGGNSNQPQHFGDGTRLSIL.

This clonotype was found a few times. The chain couples TRBV30 to TRBJ2-7; a possible D gene is TRBD2 (6 bases). This CDR3 comprises 15 residues. V shed 0 bases and J shed 0 bases, with 12 bases lying between them. Germline-derived CDR1 and CDR2 are GTSNPN and SVGIG (reference sequence). This chain's CDR3 is CAWSVSGRPSYEQYF. The DNA for the CDR3 is TGTGCCTGGAGTGTTAGTGGGAGGCCCTCCTACGAGCAGTACTTC.

This chain links TRBV7-6 with TRBJ2-1; possibly TRBD1 for D (6 bases). The CDR3 spans 15 residues. CDR1 SGHVS and CDR2 FNYEAQ come from the germline V gene. V was trimmed by 5 bases and J by 0 bases, leaving 11 bases between them. DNA for the CDR3: TGTGCCAGCAGCGTACAGGGAAGCTCCTACAATGAGCAGTTCTTC. As protein: CASSVQGSSYNEQFF.

This clonotype came up many times. This chain uses TRBV7-8 with TRBJ2-4; 11 bases match TRBD1. Germline V CDR1 and CDR2: SGHVS, FQNEAQ. With 3 bases clipped from V and 7 bases from J, the junction kept 2 bases outside the gene matches. The CDR3 is made up of 14 amino acids. CDR3 nucleotide sequence: TGTGCCAGCAGCTTCGGGACAGGGGGGAACATTCAGTACTTC. Translating it yields CASSFGTGGNIQYF.

This clonotype turned up a few times. The CDR3 nucleotides read TGCGCCAGCAGCCAAGGGAGTATAGGGAATCAGCCCCAGCATTTT. Encoded protein: CASSQGSIGNQPQHF. The chain couples TRBV4-1 to TRBJ1-5; no definite D call. Trimming removed 1 base at V and 4 bases at J, with 11 bases between. CDR1 and CDR2 from the germline V gene are MGHRA and YSYEKL. The CDR3 contains 15 residues.

This clonotype was recorded only once. This chain uses TRBV7-9 with TRBJ2-1, with D hard to call. Germline CDR1 and CDR2: SEHNR and FQNEAQ (reference sequence). The CDR3 loop spans 12 amino acids. V shed 6 bases and J shed 7 bases, with 10 bases lying between them. DNA for the CDR3: TGTGCCAGCAGGAATCAACATAATGAGCAGTTCTTC. Translated: CASRNQHNEQFF.

V is TRBV10-3 and J is TRBJ2-1; TRBD2 is a possible D gene (6 bases). The CDR3 is 15 amino acids. V shed 11 bases and J shed 0 bases, with 17 bases lying between them. Germline CDR1 reads ENHRY; CDR2 reads SYGVKD. Here the CDR3 DNA reads TGTGCCTCCTTCCGGGACTCGAGCTCCTACAATGAGCAGTTCTTC. Protein sequence: CASFRDSSSYNEQFF.

This clonotype was observed once. The chain links TRBV6-6 to TRBJ1-1; D perhaps matches TRBD1 (5 bases). V dropped 2 bases and J dropped 5 bases, with 15 bases sitting between them. The CDR3 consists of 15 residues. From germline, CDR1 is MNHNY and CDR2 SVGAGI (reference sequence). DNA of the CDR3: TGTGCCAGCAGTTACATGGCCCAGGGAGGGACTGAAGCTTTCTTT. This translates into CASSYMAQGGTEAFF.

The V gene is TRBV6-2 or TRBV6-3, the J gene TRBJ2-1, with D tentatively TRBD1 (6 bases). The CDR3 length is 14 residues. Germline assignment: CDR1 MNHEY and CDR2 SVGEGT. The V end was cut by 4 bases, the J end by 10 bases, with 17 bases between. The CDR3 DNA is TGTGCCAGCAGTTCCGGGACGACAGGACGGGAGCAGTTCTTC. This encodes CASSSGTTGREQFF.

This clonotype was observed a few times. The chain links TRBV28 to TRBJ2-7, with TRBD2 identical over 12 bases. Germline V lookup: CDR1 MDHEN, CDR2 SYDVKM. With 4 bases clipped from V and 6 bases from J, the junction kept 7 bases outside the gene matches. CDR3 length: 15 residues. CDR3 residues: CASSSLAGGRGEQYF. CDR3 DNA: TGTGCCAGCAGTTCCCTAGCGGGGGGGAGAGGCGAGCAGTACTTC. Based on the CDR3 plus reference TRBV28 and TRBJ2-7, the full variable domain is DVKVTQSSRYLVKRTGEKVFLECVQDMDHENMFWYRQDPGLGLRLIYFSYDVKMKEKGDIPEGYSVSREKKERFSLILESASTNQTSMYLCASSSLAGGRGEQYFGPGTRLTVT.

This clonotype has just a few counts. The chain has TRBV6-5 and TRBJ1-2; D is possibly TRBD1 (5 bases). The V and J ends lost 2 bases and 4 bases respectively, with 8 bases between them. This CDR3 has 13 residues. Germline V gene lookup returns CDR1 MNHEY and CDR2 SVGAGI. The CDR3 sequence: CASSYGGIYGYTF. The CDR3 DNA sequence: TGTGCCAGCAGTTACGGGGGGATCTATGGCTACACCTTC.

The chain employs TRBV29-1 and TRBJ1-1, with D hard to call. This CDR3 has 12 amino acids. Germline V gene lookup returns CDR1 SQVTM and CDR2 ANQGSEA. V lost 6 bases to trimming and J lost 7 bases, with 15 bases between them. CDR3 sequence (DNA): TGCAGCGTGACACAATCGGGTATTGAAGCTTTCTTT. Its protein product is CSVTQSGIEAFF.

The table lists this clonotype with many counts. The genes are TRBV12-5 and TRBJ2-3; TRBD2 is a possible D gene (5 bases). CDR1 and CDR2 (germline): LGHNT, FRNRAP. The CDR3 is made up of 12 amino acids. Trimming stripped 9 bases from V and 7 bases from J, with 14 bases between. The CDR3 coding sequence is TGTGCTAGCCTCCGGGATCTAAATACGCAGTATTTT. This gives the protein CASLRDLNTQYF.